The following is a TCR beta chain sequence with its context. Its antigen is unknown. V lost 4 bases, J lost 5 bases, and 21 bases lay in between. From germline, CDR1 is SGHDT and CDR2 YYEEEE. This CDR3 has 16 residues. The data are from a study of T cell responses to AZD1222 COVID-19 vaccine. Study outcomes and limitations: A rise in Spike-specific TCR breadth and depth followed two AZD1222 doses. Most donors were white British and more were female, and clonal diversity was possibly underestimated.

Measured with immunoSEQ multiplex PCR; TCRdb has only the in-frame clones, and not every one. The sample contains 120,000 to 150,000 clones, roughly 88% of which appear only once. This sequence originates from an adult in good health. The source material was peripheral blood, sampled on day 0 of MenACWY control vaccination. This chain links TRBV5-6 with TRBJ2-5; D is uncertain. This chain's CDR3 is CASSPRRFPGGETQYF. The CDR3 bases are TGTGCCAGCAGCCCCAGACGGTTCCCGGGTGGGGAGACCCAGTACTTC.